The present T cell receptor beta chain was sequenced within a study of cytomegalovirus exposure and HLA in healthy donors. Study-wide results and limits: Confirmation in vitro established that a few CMV-associated chains were specific for CMV antigens. Researchers left out some V segments, among them TRBV6-2 and TRBV6-3, as indistinguishable. Per a prior analysis, the majority of TCR beta V segments were productive roughly 90% or roughly 30% of the time.

The CDR3 contains 15 residues. Trimming removed 3 bases from V and 5 bases from J; junction bases left unmatched: 4. In germline, CDR1 is SGHAT, CDR2 FQNNGV. As concerns this clone: What it binds is unknown.

Use of 60 Vbeta and 13 Jbeta primers characterized the PCR. Sequenced by immunoSEQ multiplex PCR; TCRdb stores in-frame clones only, minus some. The sample consists of about 94,000 clones, 81% of them appearing once. Though nominally healthy at sampling, donors likely had unrecorded immune exposures. Sequencing was carried out using PBMCs. The chain has TRBV11-2 and TRBJ1-4; 9 bases agree with TRBD1. This sequence originates from a human donor in good health. DNA for the CDR3: TGTGCCAGCAGCTTGGGGACAGGGCCGAATGAAAAACTGTTTTTT. Amino acids: CASSLGTGPNEKLFF.